This TCR beta chain appears in the sequencing data of a study of cytomegalovirus exposure and HLA in healthy donors. Overall study findings and caveats: CMV serostatus alone was available as immune exposure information. Cytomegalovirus status was reportedly diagnosed by the classifier with high specificity and sensitivity. TCR beta sequences reportedly predicted the HLA-A and HLA-B alleles of most subjects accurately.

PCR used 60 Vbeta primers and 13 Jbeta primers. TCRdb's table, derived via immunoSEQ multiplex PCR, lists solely in-frame clones and lacks some. The table has some 120,000 clones, around 81% seen once. CDR3 length: 17 amino acids. Germline V CDR1 and CDR2: SGHNT, YYREEE (reference sequence). J gave up 4 bases and V 1 base, and 8 bases lay outside the gene matches. As for this clone: Its antigen is currently unknown.

The sequence came from a woman in her twenties or thirties in good health and CMV-seronegative. The V call is TRBV5-4, the J call TRBJ2-3; TRBD2 agrees at 11 bases. Sequenced: PBMCs. In nucleotides, the CDR3 is TGTGCCAGCAGCTTGCCCCTAGCGGGAGGAGGCGCAGATACGCAGTATTTT. Protein sequence: CASSLPLAGGGADTQYF.